Below, one T cell receptor beta chain is given with its context. Its antigen is undetermined. This CDR3 is built from 16 residues. Germline V gene data show CDR1 as MDHEN and CDR2 as SYDVKM. The data derive from a study of T cells expressing NK-cell markers. Study-level background: In the group of eight sequenced donors, seven were HCMV-seropositive and one was seronegative. Study-wide points: Of the CD8+ T cells in six donors, 1.0-7.0% belonged to dominant NKG2C+ clonotypes. For a handful of donors, these clonotypes were likewise the leading ones in the CD3+CD56-NKG2C+ fraction.

One entry per CDR3 protein, without DNA, is what TCRdb gives after re-calling the 5' RACE reads. The ten most abundant clones cover approximately 3.5% of a sample with hundreds of thousands of distinct CDR3 sequences. The V and J genes are TRBV28 and TRBJ2-7; there is no DNA to check the TCRdb D call of TRBD1. The sequencing input was blood T cells: a sorted CD56 or NKG2C T cell subset, CD4+ or CD8+ T cells, or bulk PBMC T cells (not recorded which). The receptor's source is a man aged 18 to 30 in good health. CDR3 region: CASRRTGTGGISEQYF.